This T cell receptor (beta chain) was captured by sequencing in a study of identical twins. Notes on this clonotype: No antigen is known for it.

TCRdb fed the 5' RACE reads into MiXCR, producing one record per CDR3 protein. Of 450,000 or so distinct CDR3 sequences in the sample, 14% were seen once. General study findings and limits: For cord blood, abundant beta clonotypes had fewer insertions, unlike memory repertoires, which showed none.

Trimming removed 1 base from V and 8 bases from J, with 9 bases in between. This CDR3 region has 14 residues. The data were also submitted as part of a second study, on yellow fever vaccine responses in identical twins.

The source material was CD4+ T cells sorted from blood. The chain employs TRBV12-3 or TRBV12-4 and TRBJ1-6; weak D call: TRBD1 (5 bases). The source is a woman younger than 30 in good health. CDR3 protein: CASSLGQNHSPLHF. CDR3 sequence (DNA): TGTGCCAGCAGTTTAGGACAGAATCATTCACCCCTCCACTTT.